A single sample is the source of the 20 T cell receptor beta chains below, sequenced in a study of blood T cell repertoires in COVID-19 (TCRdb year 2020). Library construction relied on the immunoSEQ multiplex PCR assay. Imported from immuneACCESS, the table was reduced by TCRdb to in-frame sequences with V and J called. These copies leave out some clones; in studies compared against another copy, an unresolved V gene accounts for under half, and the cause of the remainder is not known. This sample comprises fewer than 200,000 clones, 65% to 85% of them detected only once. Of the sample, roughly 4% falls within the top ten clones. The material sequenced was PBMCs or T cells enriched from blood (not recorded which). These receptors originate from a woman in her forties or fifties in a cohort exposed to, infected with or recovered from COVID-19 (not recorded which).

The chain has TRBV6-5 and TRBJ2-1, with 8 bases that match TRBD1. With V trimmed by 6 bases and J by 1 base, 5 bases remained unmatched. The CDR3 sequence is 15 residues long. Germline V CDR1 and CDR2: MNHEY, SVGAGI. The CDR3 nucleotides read TGTGCCAGCAGGCGAGGACAGGGTTCCTACAATGAGCAGTTCTTC. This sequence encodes CASRRGQGSYNEQFF.

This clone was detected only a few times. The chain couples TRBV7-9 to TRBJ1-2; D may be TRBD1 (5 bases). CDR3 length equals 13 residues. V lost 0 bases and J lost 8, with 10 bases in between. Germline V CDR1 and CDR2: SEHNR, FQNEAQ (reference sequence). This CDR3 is CASSLALGRGYTF. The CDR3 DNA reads TGTGCCAGCAGCTTAGCGCTGGGGCGAGGCTACACCTTC. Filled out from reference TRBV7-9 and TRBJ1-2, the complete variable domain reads DTGVSQNPRHKITKRGQNVTFRCDPISEHNRLYWYRQTLGQGPEFLTYFQNEAQLEKSRLLSDRFSAERPKGSFSTLEIQRTEQGDSAMYLCASSLALGRGYTFGSGTRLTVV.

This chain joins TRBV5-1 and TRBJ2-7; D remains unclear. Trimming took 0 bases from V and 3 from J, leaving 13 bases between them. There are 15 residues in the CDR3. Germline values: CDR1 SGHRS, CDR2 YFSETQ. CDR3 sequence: CASSLDGSSGYEQYF. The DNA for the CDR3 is TGCGCCAGCAGCTTGGACGGGTCTTCTGGCTACGAGCAGTACTTC.

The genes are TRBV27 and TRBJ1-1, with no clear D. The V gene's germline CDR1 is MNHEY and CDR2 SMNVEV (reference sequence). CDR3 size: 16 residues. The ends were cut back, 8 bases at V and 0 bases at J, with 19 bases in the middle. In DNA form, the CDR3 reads TGTGCCAGCCGATTTAGCGGGTCGGGAGTGAACACTGAAGCTTTCTTT. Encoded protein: CASRFSGSGVNTEAFF.

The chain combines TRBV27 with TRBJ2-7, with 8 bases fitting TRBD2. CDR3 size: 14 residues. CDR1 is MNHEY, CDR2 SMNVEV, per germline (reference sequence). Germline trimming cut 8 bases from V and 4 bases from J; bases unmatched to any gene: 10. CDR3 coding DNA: TGTGCCAGCGCCCCCGGACTAGCTTCGTACGAGCAGTACTTC. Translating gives CASAPGLASYEQYF.

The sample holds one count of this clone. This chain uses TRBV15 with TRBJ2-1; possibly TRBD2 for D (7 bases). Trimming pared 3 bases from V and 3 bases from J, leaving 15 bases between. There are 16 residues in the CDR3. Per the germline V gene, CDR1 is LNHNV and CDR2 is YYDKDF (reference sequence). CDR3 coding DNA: TGTGCCACCAGCAGTCGGAGGGAGGGGGTCTACAATGAGCAGTTCTTC. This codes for CATSSRREGVYNEQFF.

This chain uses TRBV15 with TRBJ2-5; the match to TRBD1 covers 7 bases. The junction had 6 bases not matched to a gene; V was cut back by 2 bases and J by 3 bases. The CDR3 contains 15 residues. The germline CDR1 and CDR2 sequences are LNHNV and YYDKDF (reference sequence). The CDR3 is CATSRIRGQEETQYF. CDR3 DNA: TGTGCCACCAGCAGAATTCGAGGACAGGAAGAGACCCAGTACTTC.

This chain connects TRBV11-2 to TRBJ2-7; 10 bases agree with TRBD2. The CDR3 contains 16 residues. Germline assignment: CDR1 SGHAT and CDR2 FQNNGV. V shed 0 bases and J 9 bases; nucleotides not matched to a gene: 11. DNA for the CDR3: TGTGCCAGCAGCTTAGATCGAGCGGGAGGGAACGCGGCGCAGTACTTC. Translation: CASSLDRAGGNAAQYF.

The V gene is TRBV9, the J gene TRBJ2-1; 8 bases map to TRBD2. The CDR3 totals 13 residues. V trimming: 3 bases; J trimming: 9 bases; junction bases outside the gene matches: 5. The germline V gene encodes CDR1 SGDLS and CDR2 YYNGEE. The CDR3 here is CASSGLRGGEQFF. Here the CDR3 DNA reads TGTGCCAGCAGCGGATTACGGGGGGGTGAGCAGTTCTTC.

The CDR3 DNA sequence: TGTGCCAGCCGGGGGAGAAACAATCAGCCCCAGCATTTT. Its translation: CASRGRNNQPQHF. The chain couples TRBV6-5 to TRBJ1-5; maybe TRBD1 (5 bases). The V end was cut by 8 bases, the J end by 3 bases, with 11 bases between. The CDR3 is made up of 13 amino acids. Germline CDR1 is MNHEY and CDR2 is SVGAGI.

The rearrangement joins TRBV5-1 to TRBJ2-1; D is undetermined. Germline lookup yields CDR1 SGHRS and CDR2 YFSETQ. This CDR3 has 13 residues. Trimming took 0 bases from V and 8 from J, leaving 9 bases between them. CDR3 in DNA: TGCGCCAGCAGCTTGGGGGCTTTAGATGAGCAGTTCTTC. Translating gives CASSLGALDEQFF.

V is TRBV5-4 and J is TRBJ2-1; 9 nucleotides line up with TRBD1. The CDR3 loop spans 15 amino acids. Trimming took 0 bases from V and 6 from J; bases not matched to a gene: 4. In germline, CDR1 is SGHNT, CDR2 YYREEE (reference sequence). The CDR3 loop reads CASSLDTGGRNEQFF. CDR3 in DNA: TGTGCCAGCAGCTTGGACACAGGGGGCCGCAATGAGCAGTTCTTC.

Here the CDR3 DNA reads TGTGCCAGCAGCTTAGAGGGGAAAGGCACTGAAGCTTTCTTT. This codes for CASSLEGKGTEAFF. This chain joins TRBV11-1 and TRBJ1-1; possibly TRBD1 for D (5 bases). CDR1 SGHAT and CDR2 FQDESV come from the germline V gene (reference sequence). Trimming cost V 1 base and J 4 bases, with 10 bases left between them. The CDR3 is 14 amino acids.

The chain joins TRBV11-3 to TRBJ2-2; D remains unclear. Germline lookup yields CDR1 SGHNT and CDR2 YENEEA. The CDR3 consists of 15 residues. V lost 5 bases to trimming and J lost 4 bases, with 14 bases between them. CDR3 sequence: CASSPRSGPTGELFF. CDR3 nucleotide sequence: TGTGCCAGCAGCCCCCGTTCTGGCCCCACCGGGGAGCTGTTTTTT.

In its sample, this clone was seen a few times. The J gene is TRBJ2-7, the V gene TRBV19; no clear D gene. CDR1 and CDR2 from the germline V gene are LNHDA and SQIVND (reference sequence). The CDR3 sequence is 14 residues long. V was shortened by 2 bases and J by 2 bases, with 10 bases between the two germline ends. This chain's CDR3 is CASSIRATTYEQYF. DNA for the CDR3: TGTGCCAGTAGTATACGAGCGACGACCTACGAGCAGTACTTC. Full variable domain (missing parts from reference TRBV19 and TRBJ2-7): DGGITQSPKYLFRKEGQNVTLSCEQNLNHDAMYWYRQDPGQGLRLIYYSQIVNDFQKGDIAEGYSVSREKKESFPLTVTSAQKNPTAFYLCASSIRATTYEQYFGPGTRLTVT.

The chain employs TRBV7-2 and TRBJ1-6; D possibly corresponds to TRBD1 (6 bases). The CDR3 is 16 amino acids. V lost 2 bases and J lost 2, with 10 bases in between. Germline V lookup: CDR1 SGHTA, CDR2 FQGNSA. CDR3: CASSLSGATYNSPLHF. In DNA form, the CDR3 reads TGTGCCAGCAGCTTATCAGGGGCGACCTATAATTCACCCCTCCACTTT.

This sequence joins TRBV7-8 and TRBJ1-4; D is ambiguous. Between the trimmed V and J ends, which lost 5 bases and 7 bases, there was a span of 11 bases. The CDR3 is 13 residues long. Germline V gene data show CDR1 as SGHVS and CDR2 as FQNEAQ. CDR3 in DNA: TGTGCCAGCAGCCGGTCTATAGTTGAAAAACTGTTTTTT. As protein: CASSRSIVEKLFF.

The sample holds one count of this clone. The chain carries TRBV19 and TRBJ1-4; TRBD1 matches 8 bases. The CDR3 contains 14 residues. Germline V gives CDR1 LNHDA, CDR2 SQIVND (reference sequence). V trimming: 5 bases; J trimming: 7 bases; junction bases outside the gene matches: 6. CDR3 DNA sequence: TGTGCCAGTAGTGTATCCGACAGGGGTGAAAAACTGTTTTTT. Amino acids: CASSVSDRGEKLFF.

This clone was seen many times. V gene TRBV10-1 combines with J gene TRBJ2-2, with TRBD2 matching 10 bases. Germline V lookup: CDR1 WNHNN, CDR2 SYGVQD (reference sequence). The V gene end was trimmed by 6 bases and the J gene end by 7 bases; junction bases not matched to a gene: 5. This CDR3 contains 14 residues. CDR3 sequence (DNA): TGCGCCAGCAGGGCTAGCGGGAGTGTCGGGGAGCTGTTTTTT. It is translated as CASRASGSVGELFF.

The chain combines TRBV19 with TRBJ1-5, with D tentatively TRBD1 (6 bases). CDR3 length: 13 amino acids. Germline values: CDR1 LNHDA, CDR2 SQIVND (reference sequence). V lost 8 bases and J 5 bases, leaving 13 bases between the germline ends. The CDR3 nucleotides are TGTGCCAGTCACCGGGACAATTATCAGCCCCAGCATTTT. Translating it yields CASHRDNYQPQHF.